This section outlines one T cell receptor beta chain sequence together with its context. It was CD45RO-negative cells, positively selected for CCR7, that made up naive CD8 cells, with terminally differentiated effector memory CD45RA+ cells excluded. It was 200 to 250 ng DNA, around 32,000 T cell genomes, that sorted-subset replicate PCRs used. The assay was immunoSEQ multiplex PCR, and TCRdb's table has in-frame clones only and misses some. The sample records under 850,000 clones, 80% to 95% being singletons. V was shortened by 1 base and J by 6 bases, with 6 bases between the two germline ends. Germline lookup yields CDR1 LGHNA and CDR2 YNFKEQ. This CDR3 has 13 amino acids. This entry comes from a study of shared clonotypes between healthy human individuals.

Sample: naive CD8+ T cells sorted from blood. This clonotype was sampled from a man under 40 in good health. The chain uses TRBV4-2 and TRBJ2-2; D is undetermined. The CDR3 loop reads CASSQGGPGELFF. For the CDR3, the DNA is TGTGCCAGCAGCCAAGGTGGCCCCGGGGAGCTGTTTTTT.